What follows is one TCR beta chain and its context. Its antigen is as yet unknown. The data are from a study of OX40 agonist ivuxolimab in advanced cancers. About the research overall: Partial responses were achieved by three patients, one with hepatocellular carcinoma and two with cutaneous melanoma.

Broader study findings: Expanded peripheral T cell antigen specificity was not determined. At 0.1 to 3.0 mg/kg and by week 6, CD4+ and CD8+ T cells in the blood had expanded clonally. CD4+ T cells averaged fewer expanded clones than CD8+ T cells.

Per the germline V gene, CDR1 is MGHRA and CDR2 is YSYEKL. The ends were cut back, 1 base at V and 1 base at J, with 8 bases in the middle. The CDR3 is made up of 15 amino acids. Sequencing used immunoSEQ multiplex PCR; TCRdb keeps in-frame clones, though not all of them. The table records roughly 20,000 clones, about four fifths of them present only once. This chain connects TRBV4-1 to TRBJ1-5; D gene ambiguous. This TCR came from an adult with an advanced solid tumor such as melanoma, head and neck, liver or kidney cancer. Source: CD4+ or CD8+ T cells sorted from blood, taken in a trial of the OX40 agonist ivuxolimab. CDR3 DNA sequence: TGCGCCAGCAGCCAAGCCCCCCTAAGCAATCAGCCCCAGCATTTT. As protein: CASSQAPLSNQPQHF.